This T cell receptor beta chain originates from a study of response to subunit inactivated influenza vaccine. TCRdb recomputed calls from the RT-PCR reads with MiXCR, one row per CDR3 protein. The sample records 530,000 or so distinct CDR3 sequences, approximately 24% being singletons. CDR1 and CDR2 (germline): DFQATT, SNEGSKA (reference sequence). The CDR3 length is 20 residues. Trimming cost V 0 bases and J 0 bases; bases outside gene matches: 8. This material consisted of CD4+ T cells sorted from PBMCs, taken less than 6 days after vaccination. The chain couples TRBV20-1 to TRBJ2-1, with TRBD2 matching over 16 bases. The TCR originated in a man aged 50 or older who received an inactivated influenza vaccine. This CDR3 is CSARDPQGLAGGRSYNEQFF. The CDR3, as DNA: TGCAGTGCTAGAGATCCCCAGGGACTAGCGGGGGGGCGCTCCTACAATGAGCAGTTCTTC.